One sample yielded the 10 T cell receptor beta chains listed below, sequenced in a study of blood T cell repertoires in COVID-19. TCRdb keeps only in-frame clones here, not all; method: immunoSEQ multiplex PCR. The sample holds about 130,000 clones, 60% to 80% seen once. Sample: peripheral blood. The receptors were gathered from a man in his fifties or sixties with acute or convalescent COVID-19.

The V and J genes are TRBV29-1 and TRBJ1-5; D is uncertain. Per germline, CDR1 SQVTM and CDR2 ANQGSEA. Between the trimmed V and J ends, which lost 5 bases and 4 bases, there was a span of 6 bases. There are 11 residues in the CDR3. The CDR3 is CSVPVNQPQHF. CDR3 in DNA: TGCAGCGTTCCCGTAAATCAGCCCCAGCATTTT.

The rearrangement joins TRBV24-1 to TRBJ1-1; no firm D call. Germline loops: CDR1 KGHDR, CDR2 SFDVKD. The CDR3 sequence is 13 residues long. V shed 7 bases and J shed 1 base, with 9 bases lying between them. CDR3 DNA: TGTGCCACCAGAACCGCGGGGAACACTGAAGCTTTCTTT. The encoded protein is CATRTAGNTEAFF.

The chain has TRBV9 and TRBJ1-1; D is unclear. Trimming left V 7 bases short and J 0 bases short, with 13 bases between. Germline V gene data show CDR1 as SGDLS and CDR2 as YYNGEE. The CDR3 spans 14 residues. The CDR3 is CASGGALLNTEAFF. DNA for the CDR3: TGTGCCAGCGGAGGAGCCCTCCTGAACACTGAAGCTTTCTTT.

The V gene is TRBV5-1, the J gene TRBJ2-5; weak D call: TRBD1 (5 bases). Germline CDR1 is SGHRS and CDR2 is YFSETQ. The CDR3 loop spans 15 amino acids. V lost 4 bases and J 2 bases, leaving 15 bases between the germline ends. CDR3 in DNA: TGCGCCAGCAGCAAACTACCCCGACAGCAAGAGACCCAGTACTTC. Its translation: CASSKLPRQQETQYF. Filled out from reference TRBV5-1 and TRBJ2-5, the complete variable domain reads KAGVTQTPRYLIKTRGQQVTLSCSPISGHRSVSWYQQTPGQGLQFLFEYFSETQRNKGNFPGRFSGRQFSNSRSEMNVSTLELGDSALYLCASSKLPRQQETQYFGPGTRLLVL.

The genes are TRBV6-5 and TRBJ2-1; TRBD2 matches 10 bases. The CDR3 sequence is 13 residues long. Germline V lookup: CDR1 MNHEY, CDR2 SVGAGI. Unmatched junction bases numbered 5, after V lost 6 bases and J lost 9 bases. The CDR3 nucleotides read TGTGCCAGCAGCCTACTAGCGGGGAGTGAGCAGTTCTTC. Amino acid sequence: CASSLLAGSEQFF.

This clone was found a few times. The chain has TRBV19 and TRBJ2-7; 10 bases are shared with TRBD1. The CDR3 extends over 15 amino acids. Germline V gene data show CDR1 as LNHDA and CDR2 as SQIVND (reference sequence). J lost 0 bases, V lost 7 bases, and 6 bases had no gene match. The CDR3 protein is CASTTRTGGSYEQYF. The CDR3 bases are TGTGCCAGTACCACAAGGACAGGGGGCTCCTACGAGCAGTACTTC.

This clone occurred once. The chain links TRBV19 to TRBJ2-3; 12 nucleotides agree with TRBD1. There are 16 residues in the CDR3. Germline loops: CDR1 LNHDA, CDR2 SQIVND (reference sequence). The V segment lost 5 bases and the J segment 5 bases; nucleotides outside the gene matches: 8. CDR3 in amino acids: CASSDVGQGARDTQYF. CDR3 DNA sequence: TGTGCCAGTAGTGACGTGGGACAGGGGGCGAGAGATACGCAGTATTTT.

Concerning this clone: The sample holds other DNA sequences that translate to the same CDR3. The chain combines TRBV3-1 (or the pseudogene TRBV3-2) with TRBJ1-1; tentatively, D is TRBD1 (5 bases). The CDR3 consists of 11 residues. The germline CDR1 and CDR2 sequences are LGHDT and YNNKEL (reference sequence). V was cut by 6 bases and J by 4 bases, with 6 bases left in between. The CDR3 region has the DNA TGTGCCAGCAGGGGGGGCACTGAAGCTTTCTTT. It codes for CASRGGTEAFF.

V is TRBV11-3 and J is TRBJ2-3; a weak D match, TRBD2 (6 bases). Germline CDR1 SGHNT, CDR2 YENEEA. With 3 bases removed from V and 0 bases from J, the gap between germline ends came to 13 bases. The CDR3 covers 16 residues. CDR3 in DNA: TGTGCCAGCAGCTTTAGCGGCGGGTTGAGCACAGATACGCAGTATTTT. This codes for CASSFSGGLSTDTQYF.

V usage is TRBV10-1 and J usage is TRBJ1-3; D remains unclear. Germline V gene data show CDR1 as WNHNN and CDR2 as SYGVQD (reference sequence). Trimming removed 0 bases at V and 3 bases at J, with 6 bases between. This CDR3 has 14 residues. CDR3 in DNA: TGCGCCAGCAGTGAGTCCCGGGGTGGAAACACCATATATTTT. Encoded protein: CASSESRGGNTIYF.